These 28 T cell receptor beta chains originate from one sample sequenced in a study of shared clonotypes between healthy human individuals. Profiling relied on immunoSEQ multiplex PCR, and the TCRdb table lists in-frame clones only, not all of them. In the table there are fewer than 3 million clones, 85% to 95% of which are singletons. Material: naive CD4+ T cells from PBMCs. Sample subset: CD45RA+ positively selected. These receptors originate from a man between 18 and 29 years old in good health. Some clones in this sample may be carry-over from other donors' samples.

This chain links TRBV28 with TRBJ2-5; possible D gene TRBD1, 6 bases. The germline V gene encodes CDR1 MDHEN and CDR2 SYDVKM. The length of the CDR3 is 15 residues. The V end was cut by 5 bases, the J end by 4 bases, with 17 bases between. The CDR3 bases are TGTGCCAGCAGTCCCAGGGGTCTGGGTAGAGAGACCCAGTACTTC. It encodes CASSPRGLGRETQYF.

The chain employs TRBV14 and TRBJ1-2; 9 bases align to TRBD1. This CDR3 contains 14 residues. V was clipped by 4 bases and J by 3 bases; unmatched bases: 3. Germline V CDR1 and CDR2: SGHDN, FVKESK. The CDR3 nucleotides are TGTGCCAGCAGCCCCGACAGGGGGGACTATGGCTACACCTTC. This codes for CASSPDRGDYGYTF.

The CDR3 spells CASSWRYRNNEQFF. The CDR3 nucleotides read TGTGCCAGCAGCTGGCGTTACCGGAACAATGAGCAGTTCTTC. This chain uses TRBV13 with TRBJ2-1; D gene unclear. The CDR3 spans 14 residues. Trimming took off 4 bases at V and 5 bases at J, with 12 bases between the two ends. Looked up from germline, CDR1 is PRHDT and CDR2 is FYEKMQ (reference sequence).

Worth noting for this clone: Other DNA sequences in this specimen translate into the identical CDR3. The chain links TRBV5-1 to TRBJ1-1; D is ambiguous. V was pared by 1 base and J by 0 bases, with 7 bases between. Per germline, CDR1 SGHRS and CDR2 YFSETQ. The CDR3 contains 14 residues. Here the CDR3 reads CASSLTTMNTEAFF. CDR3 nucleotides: TGCGCCAGCAGCTTGACCACGATGAACACTGAAGCTTTCTTT.

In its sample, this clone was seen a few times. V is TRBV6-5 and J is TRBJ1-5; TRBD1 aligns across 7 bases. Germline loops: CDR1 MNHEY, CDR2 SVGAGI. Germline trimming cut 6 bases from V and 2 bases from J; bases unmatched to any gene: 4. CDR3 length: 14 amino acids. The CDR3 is CASRSTGGNQPQHF. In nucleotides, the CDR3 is TGTGCCAGCAGGTCCACAGGGGGCAATCAGCCCCAGCATTTT.

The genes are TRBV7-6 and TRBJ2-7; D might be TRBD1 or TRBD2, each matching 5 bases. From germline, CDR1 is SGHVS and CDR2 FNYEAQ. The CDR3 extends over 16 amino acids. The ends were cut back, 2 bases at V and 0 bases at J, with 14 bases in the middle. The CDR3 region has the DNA TGTGCCAGCAGCTTAAGGGGCGGGCTAAGCTCCTACGAGCAGTACTTC. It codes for CASSLRGGLSSYEQYF.

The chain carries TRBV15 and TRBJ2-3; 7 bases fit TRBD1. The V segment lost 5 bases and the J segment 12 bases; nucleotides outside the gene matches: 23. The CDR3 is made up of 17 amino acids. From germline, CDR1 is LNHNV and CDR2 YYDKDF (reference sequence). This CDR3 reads CATSGYWTGLAKGIQYF. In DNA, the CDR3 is TGTGCCACCAGCGGGTACTGGACAGGTCTAGCTAAAGGTATCCAGTATTTT.

The CDR3 protein is CASTTVGGTEAFF. DNA of the CDR3: TGTGCCAGCACCACAGTCGGGGGGACTGAAGCTTTCTTT. This chain uses TRBV7-9 with TRBJ1-1, with D perhaps matching TRBD1 (5 bases). Trimming removed 7 bases at V and 5 bases at J, with 14 bases between. The germline V gene has CDR1 SEHNR and CDR2 FQNEAQ (reference sequence). The CDR3 totals 13 residues.

CDR3 nucleotide sequence: TGCAGCGTTCAGGGACTACAAGAGACCCAGTACTTC. Its protein product is CSVQGLQETQYF. The V and J genes are TRBV29-1 and TRBJ2-5; the match to TRBD2 covers 7 bases. The CDR3 covers 12 residues. J was trimmed by 2 bases and V by 5 bases; bases with no gene match: 2. Per germline, CDR1 SQVTM and CDR2 ANQGSEA. Full variable domain (rest looked up from reference TRBV29-1 and TRBJ2-5): SAVISQKPSRDICQRGTSLTIQCQVDSQVTMMFWYRQQPGQSLTLIATANQGSEATYESGFVIDKFPISRPNLTFSTLTVSNMSPEDSSIYLCSVQGLQETQYFGPGTRLLVL.

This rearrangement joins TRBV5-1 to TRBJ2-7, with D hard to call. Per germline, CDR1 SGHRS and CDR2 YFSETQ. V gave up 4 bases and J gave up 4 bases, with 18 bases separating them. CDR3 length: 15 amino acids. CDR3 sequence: CASSPEPNTRYEQYF. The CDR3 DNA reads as TGCGCCAGCAGCCCAGAGCCAAATACTCGGTACGAGCAGTACTTC.

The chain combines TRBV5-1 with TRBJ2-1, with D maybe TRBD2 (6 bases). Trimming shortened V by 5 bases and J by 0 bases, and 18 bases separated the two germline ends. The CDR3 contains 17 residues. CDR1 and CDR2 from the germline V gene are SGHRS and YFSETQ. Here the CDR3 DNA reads TGCGCCAGCAGTCCTACTATAGGCGGGGCCTCCTACAATGAGCAGTTCTTC. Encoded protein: CASSPTIGGASYNEQFF.

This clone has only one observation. The CDR3 is CASSSGLAGEWRAYEQFF. The CDR3 nucleotides read TGCGCCAGCAGCTCGGGACTAGCGGGAGAGTGGCGGGCGTATGAGCAGTTCTTC. The chain is built from TRBV5-1 and TRBJ2-1; 14 nucleotides line up with TRBD2. Germline V gene lookup returns CDR1 SGHRS and CDR2 YFSETQ. The CDR3 is made up of 18 amino acids. After removal of 3 bases from V and 8 bases from J, the junction contained 13 bases not matched to a gene.

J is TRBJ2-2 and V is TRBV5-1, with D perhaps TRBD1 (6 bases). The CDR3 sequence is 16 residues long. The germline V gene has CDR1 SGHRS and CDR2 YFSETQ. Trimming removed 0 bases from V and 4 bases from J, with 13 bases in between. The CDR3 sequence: CASSLGPGEATGELFF. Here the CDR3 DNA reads TGCGCCAGCAGCTTGGGGCCAGGGGAAGCCACCGGGGAGCTGTTTTTT.

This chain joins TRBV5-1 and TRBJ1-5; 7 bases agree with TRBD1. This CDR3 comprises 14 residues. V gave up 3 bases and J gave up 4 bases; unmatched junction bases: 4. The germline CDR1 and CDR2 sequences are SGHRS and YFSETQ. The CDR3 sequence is CASSSGQTNQPQHF. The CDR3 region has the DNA TGCGCCAGCAGCTCGGGACAGACAAATCAGCCCCAGCATTTT. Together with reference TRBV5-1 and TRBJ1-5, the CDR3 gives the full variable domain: KAGVTQTPRYLIKTRGQQVTLSCSPISGHRSVSWYQQTPGQGLQFLFEYFSETQRNKGNFPGRFSGRQFSNSRSEMNVSTLELGDSALYLCASSSGQTNQPQHFGDGTRLSIL.

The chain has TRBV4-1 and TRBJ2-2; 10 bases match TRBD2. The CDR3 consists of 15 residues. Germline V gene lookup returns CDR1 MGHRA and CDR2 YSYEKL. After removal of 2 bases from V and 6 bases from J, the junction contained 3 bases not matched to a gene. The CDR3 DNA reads TGCGCCAGCAGCCAATTAGCGGGAGGCCCCGGGGAGCTGTTTTTT. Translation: CASSQLAGGPGELFF.

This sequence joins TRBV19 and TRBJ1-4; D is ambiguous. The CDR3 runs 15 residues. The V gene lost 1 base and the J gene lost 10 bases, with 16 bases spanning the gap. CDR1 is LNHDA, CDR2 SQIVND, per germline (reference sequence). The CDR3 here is CASSIAGHLRGKLFF. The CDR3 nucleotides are TGTGCCAGTAGTATAGCCGGCCACCTTAGAGGAAAACTGTTTTTT.

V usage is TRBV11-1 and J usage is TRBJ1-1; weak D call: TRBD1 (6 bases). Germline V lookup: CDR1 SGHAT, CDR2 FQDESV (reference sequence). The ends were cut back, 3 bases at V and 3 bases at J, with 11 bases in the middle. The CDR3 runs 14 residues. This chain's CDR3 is CASSFTGLYTEAFF. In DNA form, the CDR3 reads TGTGCCAGCAGCTTTACAGGGTTGTACACTGAAGCTTTCTTT.

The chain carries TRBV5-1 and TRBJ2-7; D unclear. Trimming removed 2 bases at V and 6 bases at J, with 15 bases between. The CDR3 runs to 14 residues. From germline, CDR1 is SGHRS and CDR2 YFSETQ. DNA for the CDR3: TGCGCCAGCAGCTTAGGTGCTAGGGTGCCCGAGCAGTACTTC. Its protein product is CASSLGARVPEQYF. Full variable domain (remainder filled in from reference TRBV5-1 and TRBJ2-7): KAGVTQTPRYLIKTRGQQVTLSCSPISGHRSVSWYQQTPGQGLQFLFEYFSETQRNKGNFPGRFSGRQFSNSRSEMNVSTLELGDSALYLCASSLGARVPEQYFGPGTRLTVT.

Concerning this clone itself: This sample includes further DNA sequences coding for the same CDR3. The CDR3 DNA sequence: TGTGCCAGCGGCCGAGACAGCTCCTACGAGCAGTACTTC. Its translation: CASGRDSSYEQYF. The rearrangement joins TRBV2 to TRBJ2-7; D perhaps matches TRBD1 (5 bases). Germline CDR1 and CDR2: SNHLY and FYNNEI. V lost 8 bases, J lost 0 bases, and 11 bases lay in between. CDR3 length: 13 amino acids.

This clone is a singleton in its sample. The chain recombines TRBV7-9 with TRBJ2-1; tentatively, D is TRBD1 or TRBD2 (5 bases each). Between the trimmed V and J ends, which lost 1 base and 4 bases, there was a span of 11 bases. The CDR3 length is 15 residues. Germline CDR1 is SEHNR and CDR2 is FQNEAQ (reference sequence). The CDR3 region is CASSLGAGTYNEQFF. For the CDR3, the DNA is TGTGCCAGCAGCTTAGGGGCCGGGACGTACAATGAGCAGTTCTTC.

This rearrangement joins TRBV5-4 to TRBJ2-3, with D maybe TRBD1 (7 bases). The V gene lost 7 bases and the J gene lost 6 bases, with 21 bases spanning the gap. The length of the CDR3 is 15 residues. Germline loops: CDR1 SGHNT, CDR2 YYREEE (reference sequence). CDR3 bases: TGTGCCAGCGGCAGGGGGAGCGGGTCTTCCGATACGCAGTATTTT. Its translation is CASGRGSGSSDTQYF.

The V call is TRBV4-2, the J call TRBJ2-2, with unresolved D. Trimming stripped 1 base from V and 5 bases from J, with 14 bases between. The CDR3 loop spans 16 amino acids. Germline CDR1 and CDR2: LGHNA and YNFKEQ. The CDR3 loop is CASSQVGASYTGELFF. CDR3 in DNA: TGTGCCAGCAGCCAAGTAGGTGCTTCTTATACCGGGGAGCTGTTTTTT.

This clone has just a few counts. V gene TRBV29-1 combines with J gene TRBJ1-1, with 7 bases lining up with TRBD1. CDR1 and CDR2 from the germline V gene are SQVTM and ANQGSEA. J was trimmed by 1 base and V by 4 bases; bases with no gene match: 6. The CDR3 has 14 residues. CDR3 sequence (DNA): TGCAGCGTTGCGCGACAGGGACAGAACACTGAAGCTTTCTTT. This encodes CSVARQGQNTEAFF. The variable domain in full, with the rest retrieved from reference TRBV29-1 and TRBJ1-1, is SAVISQKPSRDICQRGTSLTIQCQVDSQVTMMFWYRQQPGQSLTLIATANQGSEATYESGFVIDKFPISRPNLTFSTLTVSNMSPEDSSIYLCSVARQGQNTEAFFGQGTRLTVV.

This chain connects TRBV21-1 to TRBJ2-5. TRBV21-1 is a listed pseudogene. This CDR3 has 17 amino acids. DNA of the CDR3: TGTGCCAGCAGCAAACTGCTCGGGGCAGTGTGGCAAGAGACCCAGTACTTC. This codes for CASSKLLGAVWQETQYF.

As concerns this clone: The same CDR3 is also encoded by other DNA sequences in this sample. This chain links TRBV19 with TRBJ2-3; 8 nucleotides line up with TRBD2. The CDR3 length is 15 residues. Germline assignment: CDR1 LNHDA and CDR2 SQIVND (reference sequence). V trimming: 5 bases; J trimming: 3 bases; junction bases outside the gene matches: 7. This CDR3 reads CASSPAGVGTDTQYF. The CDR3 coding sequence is TGTGCCAGTAGTCCAGCGGGAGTTGGTACAGATACGCAGTATTTT.

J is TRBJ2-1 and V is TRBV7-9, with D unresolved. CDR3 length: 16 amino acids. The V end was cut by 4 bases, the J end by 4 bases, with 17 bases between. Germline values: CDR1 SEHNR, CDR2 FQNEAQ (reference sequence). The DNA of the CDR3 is TGTGCCAGCAGCTCCCCCGGGTCCTGGGCTTACAATGAGCAGTTCTTC. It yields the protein CASSSPGSWAYNEQFF.

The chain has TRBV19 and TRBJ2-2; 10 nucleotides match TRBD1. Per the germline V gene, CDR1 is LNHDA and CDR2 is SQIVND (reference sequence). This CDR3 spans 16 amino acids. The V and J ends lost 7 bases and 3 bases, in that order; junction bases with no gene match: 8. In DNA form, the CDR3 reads TGTGCCAGTAAATCGGGGGACAGGGGCGACACCGGGGAGCTGTTTTTT. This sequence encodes CASKSGDRGDTGELFF. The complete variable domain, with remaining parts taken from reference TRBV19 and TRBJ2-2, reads DGGITQSPKYLFRKEGQNVTLSCEQNLNHDAMYWYRQDPGQGLRLIYYSQIVNDFQKGDIAEGYSVSREKKESFPLTVTSAQKNPTAFYLCASKSGDRGDTGELFFGEGSRLTVL.

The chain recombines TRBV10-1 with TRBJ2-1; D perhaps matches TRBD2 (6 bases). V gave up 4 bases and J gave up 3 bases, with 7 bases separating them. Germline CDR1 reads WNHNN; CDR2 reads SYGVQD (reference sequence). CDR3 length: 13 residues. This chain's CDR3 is CASSVGLYNEQFF. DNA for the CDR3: TGCGCCAGCAGTGTGGGACTCTACAATGAGCAGTTCTTC.